This is a list of T cell receptor beta chains from one sample in a study of T cells in Graves' hyperthyroidism and ophthalmopathy. TCRdb ran MiXCR on the multiplex PCR reads and lists one entry per CDR3 protein. The table has around 300,000 distinct CDR3 sequences, 13% seen once. Sequencing used blood. The receptors derive from a woman younger than 45 with Graves' hyperthyroidism that later progressed to Graves' ophthalmopathy. Each CDR3 is given with its conserved first and last residue. Fields, in order: V gene, CDR3 length, CDR3 protein.

V: TRBV7-2
length: 13
CDR3: CASSLAPGETQYF

V: TRBV27
length: 15
CDR3: CASTTPMGFTDTQYF

V: TRBV18
length: 17
CDR3: CASSPSQGSGSGNTIYF

V: TRBV4-1
length: 16
CDR3: CASSPLGHHQRETQYF

V: TRBV7-8
length: 19
CDR3: CASSFPDRTSGGGVDEQFF

V: TRBV5-5
length: 13
CDR3: CASSLAMTLEQYF

V: TRBV7-9
length: 15
CDR3: CASSRSQELNQPQHF

V: TRBV20-1
length: 15
CDR3: CSARPLGGSSYEQYF

V: TRBV29-1
length: 13
CDR3: CSAWGIGGNEQFF

V: TRBV15
length: 17
CDR3: CATSREVAGGPTYEQFF

V: TRBV28
length: 14
CDR3: CASSSGQGRGTIYF

V: TRBV19
length: 15
CDR3: CASSRQGAGNQPQHF

V: TRBV28
length: 17
CDR3: CASSLRLGPYSNQPQHF

V: TRBV9
length: 14
CDR3: CASSSPLDNSPLHF

V: TRBV9
length: 12
CDR3: CASSVTGDEQFF